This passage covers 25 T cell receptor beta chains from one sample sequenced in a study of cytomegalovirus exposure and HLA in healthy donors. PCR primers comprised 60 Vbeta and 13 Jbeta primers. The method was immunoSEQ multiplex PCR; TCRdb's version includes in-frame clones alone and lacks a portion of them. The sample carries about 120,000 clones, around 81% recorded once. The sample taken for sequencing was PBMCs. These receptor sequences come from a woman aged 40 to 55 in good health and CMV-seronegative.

CDR3 in DNA: TGTGCCGGATTACAGCTTATCTCTGGAAACACCATATATTTT. This gives the protein CAGLQLISGNTIYF. This chain uses TRBV2 with TRBJ1-3; D uncertain. V was cut by 11 bases and J by 0 bases, with 14 bases left in between. This CDR3 region has 14 residues. Germline CDR1 and CDR2: SNHLY and FYNNEI.

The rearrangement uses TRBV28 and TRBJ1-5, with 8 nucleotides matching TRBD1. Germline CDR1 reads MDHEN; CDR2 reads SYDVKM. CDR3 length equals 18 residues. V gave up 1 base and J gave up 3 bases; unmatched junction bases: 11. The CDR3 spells CASSLLSARTGFNQPQHF. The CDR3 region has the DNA TGTGCCAGCAGTTTATTGTCCGCCAGGACAGGGTTCAATCAGCCCCAGCATTTT.

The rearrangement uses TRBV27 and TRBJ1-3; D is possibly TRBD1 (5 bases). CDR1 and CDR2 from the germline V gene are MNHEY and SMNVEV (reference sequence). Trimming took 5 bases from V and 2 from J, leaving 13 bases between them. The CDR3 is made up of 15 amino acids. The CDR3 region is CASSPGTGPGNTIYF. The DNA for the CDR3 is TGTGCCAGCAGTCCTGGGACTGGCCCTGGAAACACCATATATTTT.

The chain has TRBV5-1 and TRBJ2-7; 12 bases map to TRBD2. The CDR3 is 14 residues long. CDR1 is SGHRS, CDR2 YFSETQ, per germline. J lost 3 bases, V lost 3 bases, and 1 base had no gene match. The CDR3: CASSSTSGSYEQYF. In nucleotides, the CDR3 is TGCGCCAGCAGCTCGACTAGCGGGAGCTACGAGCAGTACTTC.

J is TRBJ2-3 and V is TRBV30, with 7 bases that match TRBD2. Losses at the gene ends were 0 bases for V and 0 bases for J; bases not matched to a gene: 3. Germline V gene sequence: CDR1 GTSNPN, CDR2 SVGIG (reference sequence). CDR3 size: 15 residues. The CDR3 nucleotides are TGTGCCTGGAGTGTAGCGGGGACCAGCACAGATACGCAGTATTTT. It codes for CAWSVAGTSTDTQYF.

The CDR3 here is CSVEDGATEAETQYF. CDR3 sequence (DNA): TGCAGCGTTGAAGATGGGGCGACAGAGGCGGAGACCCAGTACTTC. The chain uses TRBV29-1 and TRBJ2-5; possibly TRBD1 for D (5 bases). This CDR3 has 15 residues. Trimming left V 0 bases short and J 5 bases short, with 16 bases between. Germline V gene sequence: CDR1 SQVTM, CDR2 ANQGSEA.

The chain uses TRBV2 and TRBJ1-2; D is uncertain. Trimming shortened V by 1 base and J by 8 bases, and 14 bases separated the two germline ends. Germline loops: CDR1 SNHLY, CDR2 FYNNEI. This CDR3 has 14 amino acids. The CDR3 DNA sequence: TGTGCCAGCAGTGAAGACGCCAGGATCGTAGGCTACACCTTC. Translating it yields CASSEDARIVGYTF.

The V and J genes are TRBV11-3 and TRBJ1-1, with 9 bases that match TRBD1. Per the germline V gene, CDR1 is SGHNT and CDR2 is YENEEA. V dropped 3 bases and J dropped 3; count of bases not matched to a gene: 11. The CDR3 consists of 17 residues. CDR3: CASSLGRTGAKDTEAFF. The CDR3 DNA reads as TGTGCCAGCAGCTTGGGTCGGACAGGGGCCAAGGACACTGAAGCTTTCTTT.

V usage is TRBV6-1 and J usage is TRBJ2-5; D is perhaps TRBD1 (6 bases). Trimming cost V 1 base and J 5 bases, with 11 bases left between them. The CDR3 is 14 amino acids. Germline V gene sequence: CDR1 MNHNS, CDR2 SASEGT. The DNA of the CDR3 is TGTGCCAGCAGTGAAGGTGGGGGCACGGAGACCCAGTACTTC. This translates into CASSEGGGTETQYF.

In DNA, the CDR3 is TGTGCCAGCAGTTGGGACTCGAGGGGCAATCAGCCCCAGCATTTT. Its protein is CASSWDSRGNQPQHF. The chain couples TRBV28 to TRBJ1-5; TRBD1 might be the D (5 bases). CDR3 length equals 15 residues. V gave up 4 bases and J gave up 2 bases, with 12 bases separating them. CDR1 is MDHEN, CDR2 SYDVKM, per germline.

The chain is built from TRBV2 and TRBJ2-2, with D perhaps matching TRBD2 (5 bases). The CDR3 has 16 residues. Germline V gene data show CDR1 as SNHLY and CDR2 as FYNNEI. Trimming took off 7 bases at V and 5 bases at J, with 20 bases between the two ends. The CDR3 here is CASTIVFEGPTGELFF. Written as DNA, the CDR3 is TGTGCCAGCACGATAGTTTTTGAGGGCCCGACCGGGGAGCTGTTTTTT.

The CDR3 nucleotides are TGTGCCAGCAGATCCCCGGGACAATATAATTCACCCCTCCACTTT. It specifies CASRSPGQYNSPLHF. The gene calls are TRBV6-5 and TRBJ1-6; a weak D match, TRBD1 (6 bases). Trimming took off 6 bases at V and 4 bases at J, with 13 bases between the two ends. CDR1 and CDR2 from the germline V gene are MNHEY and SVGAGI. The CDR3 is 15 amino acids.

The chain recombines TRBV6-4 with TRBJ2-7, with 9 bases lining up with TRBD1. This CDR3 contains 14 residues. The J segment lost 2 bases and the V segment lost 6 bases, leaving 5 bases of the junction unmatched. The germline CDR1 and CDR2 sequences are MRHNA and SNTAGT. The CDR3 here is CASRIRDRAYEQYF. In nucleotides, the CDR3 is TGTGCCAGCAGGATCCGGGACAGGGCCTACGAGCAGTACTTC.

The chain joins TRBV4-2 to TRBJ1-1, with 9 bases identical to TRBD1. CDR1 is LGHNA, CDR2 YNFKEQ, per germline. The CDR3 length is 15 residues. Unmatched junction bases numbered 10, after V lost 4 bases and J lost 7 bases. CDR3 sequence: CASSRDRQGEVEAFF. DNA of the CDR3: TGTGCCAGCAGCCGAGATCGACAGGGGGAGGTTGAAGCTTTCTTT.

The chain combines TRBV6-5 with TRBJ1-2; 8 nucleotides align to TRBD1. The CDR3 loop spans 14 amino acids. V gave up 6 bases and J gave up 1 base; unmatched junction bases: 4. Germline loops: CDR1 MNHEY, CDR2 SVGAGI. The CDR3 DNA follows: TGTGCCAGCAGAACGACAGGGGTTAACTATGGCTACACCTTC. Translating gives CASRTTGVNYGYTF.

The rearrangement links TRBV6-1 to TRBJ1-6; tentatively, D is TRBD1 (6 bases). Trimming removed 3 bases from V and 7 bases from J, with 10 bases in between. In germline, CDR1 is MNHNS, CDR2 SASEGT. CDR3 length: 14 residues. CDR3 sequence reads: CASSDSGENSPLHF. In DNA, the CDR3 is TGTGCCAGCAGTGATTCAGGGGAGAATTCACCCCTCCACTTT.

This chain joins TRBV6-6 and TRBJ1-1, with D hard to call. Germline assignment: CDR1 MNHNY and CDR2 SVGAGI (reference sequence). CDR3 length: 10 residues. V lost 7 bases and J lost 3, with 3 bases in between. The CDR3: CASTDTEAFF. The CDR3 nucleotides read TGTGCCAGCACCGACACTGAAGCTTTCTTT.

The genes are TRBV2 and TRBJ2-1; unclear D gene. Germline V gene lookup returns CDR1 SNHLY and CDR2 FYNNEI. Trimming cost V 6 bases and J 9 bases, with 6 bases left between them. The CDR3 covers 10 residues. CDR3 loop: CASSVLEQFF. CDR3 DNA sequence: TGTGCCAGCAGCGTTCTTGAGCAGTTCTTC.

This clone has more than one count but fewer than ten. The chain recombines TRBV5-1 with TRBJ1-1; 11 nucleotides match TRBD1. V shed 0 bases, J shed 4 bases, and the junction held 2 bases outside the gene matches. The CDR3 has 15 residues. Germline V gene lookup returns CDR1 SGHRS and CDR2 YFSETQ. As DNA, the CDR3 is TGCGCCAGCAGCTTGGCTGGGACAGGGGGCACTGAAGCTTTCTTT. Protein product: CASSLAGTGGTEAFF.

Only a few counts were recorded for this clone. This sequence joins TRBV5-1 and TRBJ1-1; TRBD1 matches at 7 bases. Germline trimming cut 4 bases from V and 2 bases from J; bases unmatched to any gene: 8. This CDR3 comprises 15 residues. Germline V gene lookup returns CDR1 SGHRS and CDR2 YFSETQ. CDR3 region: CASSGSGTANTEAFF. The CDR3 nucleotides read TGCGCCAGCAGCGGGTCCGGGACAGCTAACACTGAAGCTTTCTTT.

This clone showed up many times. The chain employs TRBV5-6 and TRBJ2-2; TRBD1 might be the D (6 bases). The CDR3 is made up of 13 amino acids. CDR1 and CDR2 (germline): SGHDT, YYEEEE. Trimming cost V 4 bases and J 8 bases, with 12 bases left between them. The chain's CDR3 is CASSLLGTGELFF. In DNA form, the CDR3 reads TGTGCCAGCAGCCTTCTCGGGACAGGGGAGCTGTTTTTT.

The CDR3 sequence: CASSYADRVTEAFF. CDR3 coding DNA: TGTGCCAGCAGTTACGCGGACAGGGTAACTGAAGCTTTCTTT. The rearrangement uses TRBV6-5 and TRBJ1-1, with TRBD1 matching 8 bases. Germline-derived CDR1 and CDR2 are MNHEY and SVGAGI. The CDR3 covers 14 residues. After removal of 2 bases from V and 5 bases from J, the junction contained 4 bases not matched to a gene.

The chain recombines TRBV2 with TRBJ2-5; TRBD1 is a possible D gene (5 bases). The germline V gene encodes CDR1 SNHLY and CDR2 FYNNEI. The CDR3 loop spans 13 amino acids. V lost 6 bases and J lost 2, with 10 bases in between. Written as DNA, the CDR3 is TGTGCCAGCAGCCAAGGGGTACAAGAGACCCAGTACTTC. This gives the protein CASSQGVQETQYF.

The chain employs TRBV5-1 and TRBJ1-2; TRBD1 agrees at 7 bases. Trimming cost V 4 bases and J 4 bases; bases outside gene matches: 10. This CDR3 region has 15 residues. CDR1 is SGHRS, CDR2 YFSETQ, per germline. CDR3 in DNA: TGCGCCAGCAGCACGGGGACAGCCCGAGCCTATGGCTACACCTTC. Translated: CASSTGTARAYGYTF.

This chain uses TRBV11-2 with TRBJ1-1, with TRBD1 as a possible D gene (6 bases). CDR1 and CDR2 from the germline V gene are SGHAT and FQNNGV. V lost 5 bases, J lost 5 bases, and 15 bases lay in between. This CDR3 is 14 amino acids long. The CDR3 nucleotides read TGTGCCAGCAGCCGTGCAGGGGTAGAAACTGAAGCTTTCTTT. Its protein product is CASSRAGVETEAFF.